The clone carrying this TCR beta chain has a handful of counts. The data derive from a study of blood T cell repertoires in COVID-19. Study in general: Specimens from acute and convalescent COVID-19 originated in the United States, Italy and Spain. PBMCs, B-cell-depleted T cells, or T cells were the source of the cDNA or gDNA that made up the material.

Authors' analysis steps: Using reference gene primer amplification, nucleated cell counts were estimated. Sequencing was performed with immunoSEQ multiplex PCR; in TCRdb, only in-frame clones are kept and a portion is missing. From that table come the V and J calls and clone size; the DNA was used to work out D and trimming. This table holds about 69,000 clones, 65% to 90% found once. Trimming took 1 base from V and 4 from J, leaving 16 bases between them. Germline CDR1 KGHSH, CDR2 LQKENI. This CDR3 has 16 amino acids. This TCR came from an elderly man with acute or convalescent COVID-19. The chain combines TRBV18 with TRBJ1-1, with D maybe TRBD1 (6 bases). The material sequenced was peripheral blood. CDR3 protein: CASSPLLMGAGTEAFF. CDR3 bases: TGTGCCAGCTCACCACTTCTTATGGGGGCCGGCACTGAAGCTTTCTTT.